This TCR beta chain stems from a study of post-analysis software for immune sequencing data. Germline values: CDR1 SGHRS, CDR2 YFSETQ. This CDR3 comprises 14 residues. Study-level results: When patients were compared with controls, 4 or 5 TRBV segments were more frequent, TRBV5-6, TRBV5-1 and TRBV20-1 among them.

Every TCR beta cDNA library bore unique molecular identifiers. MiXCR was run by TCRdb on the PCR reads, yielding one entry per CDR3 protein. The table records about 810,000 distinct CDR3 sequences, approximately 50% of them present only once. To note about this clonotype: As yet, its antigen is unknown.

Sequencing was performed on blood. V usage is TRBV5-1 and J usage is TRBJ2-4, with 7 bases matching TRBD1. The closer fit of TRBJ2-7 to the DNA end suggests the J call may be wrong. The sequence was obtained from a girl aged 5-17 years with multiple sclerosis. This chain's CDR3 is CASSLLGQTYEQYF. In nucleotides, the CDR3 is TGCGCCAGCAGCTTGTTGGGACAGACCTACGAGCAGTACTTC.